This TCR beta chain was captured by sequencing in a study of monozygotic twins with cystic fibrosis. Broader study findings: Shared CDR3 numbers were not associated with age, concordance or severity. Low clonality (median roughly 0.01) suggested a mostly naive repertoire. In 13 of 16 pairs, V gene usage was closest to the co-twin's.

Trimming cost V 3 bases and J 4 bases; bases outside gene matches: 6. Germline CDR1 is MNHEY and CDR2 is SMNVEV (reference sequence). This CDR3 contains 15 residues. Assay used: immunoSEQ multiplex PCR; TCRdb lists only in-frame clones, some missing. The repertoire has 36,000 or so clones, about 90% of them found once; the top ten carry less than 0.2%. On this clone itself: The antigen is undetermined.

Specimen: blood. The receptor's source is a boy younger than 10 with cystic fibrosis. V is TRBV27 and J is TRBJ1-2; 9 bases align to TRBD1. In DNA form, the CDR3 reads TGTGCCAGCAGTTTGACAGGGGGGCTGGGCTATGGCTACACCTTC. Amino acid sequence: CASSLTGGLGYGYTF.